This is a list of T cell receptor beta chains from one sample in a study of T-cell memory formation after mild COVID-19. One entry per CDR3 protein, called by TCRdb with MiXCR from the 5' RACE reads. The sample includes about 350,000 distinct CDR3 sequences, 25% to 30% of them seen just once. The sequenced material came from PBMCs or a T cell subset sorted from them (not recorded which). The receptors stem from an adult woman who had mild COVID-19 (a few samples of this study predate the infection). Cell type and time point are not known. The CDR3 runs from the conserved cysteine through the conserved F or W. D genes are given only for firm matches. The listing skips clone size in some rows; elsewhere it reads once, few, many or a size class.

TGTGCCAGCAGTGGAGGACCAGGGGAGTTCAATCAGCCCCAGCATTTT,CASSGGPGEFNQPQHF,.,TRBV2,.,16,TRBJ1-5
TGCAGCGCCTCCGGGACAGGGTTCTACGAGCAGTACTTC,CSASGTGFYEQYF,TRBD1,TRBV29-1,few,13,TRBJ2-7
TGTGCCAGCAGTTTATCGTTAAGGGGCGTGGAAGCTTTCTTT,CASSLSLRGVEAFF,.,TRBV27,once,14,TRBJ1-1
TGTGCCAGCAGTTTTGGGGGCCAGGGTGAAGCTTTCTTT,CASSFGGQGEAFF,.,TRBV12-3/TRBV12-4,few,13,TRBJ1-1
TGCAGTGCTAGGGATATGGTTATGAACACTGAAGCTTTCTTT,CSARDMVMNTEAFF,.,TRBV20-1,few,14,TRBJ1-1
TGTGCCAGCAGTCTGGGACTAGCGGGAGGGGGAGATACGCAGTATTTT,CASSLGLAGGGDTQYF,TRBD2,TRBV6-1,.,16,TRBJ2-3
TGTGCCAGCAGTGAAGTCTACAGATCCTACGAGCAGTACTTC,CASSEVYRSYEQYF,.,TRBV2,.,14,TRBJ2-7
TGCAGCGTTTTCCAGCTTCTCACAGATACGCAGTATTTT,CSVFQLLTDTQYF,.,TRBV29-1,few,13,TRBJ2-3
TGTGCCAGCATTAGCACTAGCGGGGGCAATGAGCAGTTCTTC,CASISTSGGNEQFF,TRBD2,TRBV2,.,14,TRBJ2-1
TGTGCCACCAGTGACTGGGACAGGGGGGAGCTGTTTTTT,CATSDWDRGELFF,TRBD1,TRBV24-1,few,13,TRBJ2-2
TGTGCCAGCAGTCATCGGGGGACTTCCACCGGGGAGCTGTTTTTT,CASSHRGTSTGELFF,.,TRBV12-3/TRBV12-4,few,15,TRBJ2-2
TGTGCCACCAGTATAGCGGGGGGGACAGATACGCAGTATTTT,CATSIAGGTDTQYF,TRBD2,TRBV24-1,.,14,TRBJ2-3
TGTGCCACCCGAAAAGACGGAGTCCAGGACAATGAGCAGTTCTTC,CATRKDGVQDNEQFF,.,TRBV24-1,.,15,TRBJ2-1
TGTGCCACCAGCACAATACAGGGGTCCTACGAGCAGTACTTC,CATSTIQGSYEQYF,TRBD1,TRBV15,.,14,TRBJ2-7
TGTGCCAGCAGCTTCGTTGCGGGAGTATATAGAGGGAATGAGCAGTTCTTC,CASSFVAGVYRGNEQFF,TRBD2,TRBV11-1,few,17,TRBJ2-1
TGTGCCAGCAGCTTGAGGGGGACTAGCGGTCGCTCCTACAATGAGCAGTTCTTC,CASSLRGTSGRSYNEQFF,TRBD2,TRBV7-2,many,18,TRBJ2-1
TGTGCCAGCAGCCATGAAAGGGGCCCAGATACGCAGTATTTT,CASSHERGPDTQYF,.,TRBV7-2,few,14,TRBJ2-3
TGTGCCAGCAGCCTGCAGGGGGCGGTAGCCAAAAACATTCAGTACTTC,CASSLQGAVAKNIQYF,TRBD1,TRBV7-2,.,16,TRBJ2-4
TGTGCCAGCAGTTTTCAGGGCGACTATGGCTACACCTTC,CASSFQGDYGYTF,.,TRBV12-3/TRBV12-4,.,13,TRBJ1-2
TGTGCCAGCAGCCCCCGGGCGGGACGGGCACAAGATACGCAGTATTTT,CASSPRAGRAQDTQYF,.,TRBV4-2,.,16,TRBJ2-3
TGTGCCAGCAGCGTAGGGGGTTCAGACGAAGCTTTCTTT,CASSVGGSDEAFF,.,TRBV9,.,13,TRBJ1-1
TGTGCCTGGACCCAGGGGATCGGGGCCAACGTCCTGACTTTC,CAWTQGIGANVLTF,.,TRBV30,few,14,TRBJ2-6
TGTGCCAGCAGCCAAGGATTTCTAGCGGGGGCGAGCTCCTACAATGAGCAGTTCTTC,CASSQGFLAGASSYNEQFF,TRBD2,TRBV4-2,.,19,TRBJ2-1
TGCGCCAGCAGCTTGAACCCCGACACCGGGGAGCTGTTTTTT,CASSLNPDTGELFF,.,TRBV5-1,many,14,TRBJ2-2
TGTGCCAGCACACGACAGGTCTCTGGGGCCAACGTCCTGACTTTC,CASTRQVSGANVLTF,.,TRBV6-5,once,15,TRBJ2-6
TGCAGTGCTAGGATTAGAGAGACCCAGTACTTC,CSARIRETQYF,.,TRBV20-1,.,11,TRBJ2-5
TGTGCCACCAGTGACAAGGACAGATCCGAGCAGTACTTC,CATSDKDRSEQYF,.,TRBV24-1,.,13,TRBJ2-7
TGTGCCAGCAGTGCCATTGTGTCGGGAGTTAGGGGTAATGAGCAGTTCTTC,CASSAIVSGVRGNEQFF,.,TRBV2,few,17,TRBJ2-1
TGTGCCAGCAGCTTGGGCCGGGGCCACAATCAGCCCCAGCATTTT,CASSLGRGHNQPQHF,.,TRBV5-6,few,15,TRBJ1-5
TGCGCCAGCAGCTCACATGGATCTGGGACTGAAGCTTTCTTT,CASSSHGSGTEAFF,.,TRBV5-1,.,14,TRBJ1-1
TGCGCCAGCAGCTTGGAGGCCCCAAGGAGGGAGACCCAGTACTTC,CASSLEAPRRETQYF,.,TRBV5-1,few,15,TRBJ2-5